Below, 5 T cell receptor beta chains from the same sample are listed, as sequenced in a study of T-cell memory formation after mild COVID-19. TCRdb ran MiXCR on the 5' RACE reads and lists one entry per CDR3 protein. The sample holds around 400,000 distinct CDR3 sequences, approximately 24% seen once. The sample was PBMCs or a T cell subset sorted from them (not recorded which). Receptors originate from an adult woman who had mild COVID-19 (a few samples of this study predate the infection). Cell type and time point are not known.

The gene calls are TRBV12-3 or TRBV12-4 and TRBJ1-1; D remains unclear. V shed 6 bases and J shed 7 bases, with 9 bases lying between them. This CDR3 comprises 11 residues. The CDR3 DNA is TGTGCCAGCAGCTCTGGACTTGAAGCTTTCTTT. Protein: CASSSGLEAFF.

V is TRBV19 and J is TRBJ1-2, with 9 bases fitting TRBD1. CDR3 length: 14 residues. With 3 bases clipped from V and 5 bases from J, the junction kept 4 bases outside the gene matches. Looked up from germline, CDR1 is LNHDA and CDR2 is SQIVND (reference sequence). The CDR3 sequence: CASSIQTGGYGYTF. CDR3 nucleotide sequence: TGTGCCAGTAGTATCCAGACAGGGGGATATGGCTACACCTTC. Filled out from reference TRBV19 and TRBJ1-2, the complete variable domain reads DGGITQSPKYLFRKEGQNVTLSCEQNLNHDAMYWYRQDPGQGLRLIYYSQIVNDFQKGDIAEGYSVSREKKESFPLTVTSAQKNPTAFYLCASSIQTGGYGYTFGSGTRLTVV.

In the case of this clonotype: A read error may produce the germline difference seen at one junction end. This rearrangement joins TRBV7-2 to TRBJ1-2; D is possibly TRBD1 (5 bases). This CDR3 contains 13 residues. Germline-derived CDR1 and CDR2 are SGHTA and FQGNSA. The CDR3 coding sequence is TGTGACAGCAGTACAGCAGGGACTGAGGGCTACACCTTC. This codes for CDSSTAGTEGYTF.

The gene calls are TRBV20-1 and TRBJ2-7; no clear D. The germline V gene has CDR1 DFQATT and CDR2 SNEGSKA (reference sequence). Trimming took 8 bases from V and 0 from J, leaving 11 bases between them. This CDR3 comprises 12 residues. CDR3 coding DNA: TGCAGTACCGGGCCGAGCTCCTACGAGCAGTACTTC. As protein: CSTGPSSYEQYF.

This chain connects TRBV27 to TRBJ1-4; D unclear. The V end lost 5 bases, the J end lost 8 bases, and 9 bases lay between the germline ends. The germline V gene has CDR1 MNHEY and CDR2 SMNVEV (reference sequence). The CDR3 extends over 12 amino acids. CDR3 sequence reads: CASSPGGEKLFF. DNA for the CDR3: TGTGCCAGCAGTCCTGGAGGGGAAAAACTGTTTTTT.